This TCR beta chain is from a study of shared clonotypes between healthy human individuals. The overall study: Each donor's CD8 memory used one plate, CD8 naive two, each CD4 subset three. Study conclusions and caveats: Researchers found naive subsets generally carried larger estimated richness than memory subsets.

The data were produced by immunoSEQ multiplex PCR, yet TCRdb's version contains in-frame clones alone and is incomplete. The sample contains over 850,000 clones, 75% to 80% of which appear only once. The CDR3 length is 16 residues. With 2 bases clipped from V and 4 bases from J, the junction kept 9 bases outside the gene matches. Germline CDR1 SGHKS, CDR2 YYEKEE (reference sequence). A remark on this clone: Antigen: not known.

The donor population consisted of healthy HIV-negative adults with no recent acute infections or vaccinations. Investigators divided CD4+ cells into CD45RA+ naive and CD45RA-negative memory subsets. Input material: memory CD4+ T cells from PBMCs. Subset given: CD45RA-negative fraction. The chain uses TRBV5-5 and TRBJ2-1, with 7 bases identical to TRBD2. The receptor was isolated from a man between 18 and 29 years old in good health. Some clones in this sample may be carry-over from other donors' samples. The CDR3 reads CASSFYTSVSYNEQFF. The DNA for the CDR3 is TGTGCCAGCAGCTTTTACACTAGCGTAAGTTACAATGAGCAGTTCTTC. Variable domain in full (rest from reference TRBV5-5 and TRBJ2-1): DAGVTQSPTHLIKTRGQQVTLRCSPISGHKSVSWYQQVLGQGPQFIFQYYEKEERGRGNFPDRFSARQFPNYSSELNVNALLLGDSALYLCASSFYTSVSYNEQFFGPGTRLTVL.